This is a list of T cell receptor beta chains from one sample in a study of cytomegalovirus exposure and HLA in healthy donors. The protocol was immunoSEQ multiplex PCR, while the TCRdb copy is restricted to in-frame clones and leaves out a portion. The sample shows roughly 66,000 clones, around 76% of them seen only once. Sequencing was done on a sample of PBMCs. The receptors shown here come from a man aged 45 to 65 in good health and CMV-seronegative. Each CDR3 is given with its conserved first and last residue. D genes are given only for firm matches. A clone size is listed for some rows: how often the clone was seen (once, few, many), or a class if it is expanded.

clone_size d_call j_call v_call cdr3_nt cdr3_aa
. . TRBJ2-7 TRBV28 TGTGCCAGCAGTCCAATCGGACAGGAGCAGTACTTC CASSPIGQEQYF
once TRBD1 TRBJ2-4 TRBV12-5 TGTGCTAGTGGTCAGGACAGGGGGCTGTCCAAAAACATTCAGTACTTC CASGQDRGLSKNIQYF
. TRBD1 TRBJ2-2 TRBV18 TGTGCCAGCTCACCAATGGGACAGGGGTACACCGGGGAGCTGTTTTTT CASSPMGQGYTGELFF
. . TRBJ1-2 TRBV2 TGTGCCAGCAGTGAAGAGTACGGGAACTATGGCTACACCTTC CASSEEYGNYGYTF
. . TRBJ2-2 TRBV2 TGTGCCAGCAGACAACTTAGCGGCGACACCGGGGAGCTGTTTTTT CASRQLSGDTGELFF
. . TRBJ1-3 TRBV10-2 TGCGCCAGCAGTGCCACACAAACCTCTGGAAACACCATATATTTT CASSATQTSGNTIYF
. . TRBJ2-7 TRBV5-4 TGTGCCAGCAGCTTAGGGACAACCAACTCCTACGAGCAGTACTTC CASSLGTTNSYEQYF
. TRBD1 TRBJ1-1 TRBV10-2 TGCGCCAGCAGACCCGGGACAGGGTCGGTGAACACTGAAGCTTTCTTT CASRPGTGSVNTEAFF
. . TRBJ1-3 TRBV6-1 TGTGCCATCGGCGTCGGGTCAGGAAACACCATATATTTT CAIGVGSGNTIYF
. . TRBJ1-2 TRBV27 TGTGCCAGCAGTTTACAGGGCTCCTCCTATGGCTACACCTTC CASSLQGSSYGYTF
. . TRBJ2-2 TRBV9 TGTGCCAGCAGCAGAACGGGAGAAGTCACCGGGGAGCTGTTTTTT CASSRTGEVTGELFF
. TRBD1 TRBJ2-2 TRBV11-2 TGTGCCAGCAGCCGGGGACAGAGGTTCGCCGGGGAGCTGTTTTTT CASSRGQRFAGELFF
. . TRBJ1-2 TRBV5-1 TGCGCCAGCAGCCACCGCGGGGGCTACTATGGCTACACCTTC CASSHRGGYYGYTF
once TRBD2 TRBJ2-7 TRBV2 TGTGCCAGCAGTAAGACCGGGACTAGGGTGGTCGAGCAGTACTTC CASSKTGTRVVEQYF
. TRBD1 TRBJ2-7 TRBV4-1 TGCGCCAGCAGCCGTCAGACAGGGACCTACGAGCAGTACTTC CASSRQTGTYEQYF
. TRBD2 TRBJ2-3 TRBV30 TGTGCCTGCCCCGGTAGCGGGAGTGTGGATACGCAGTATTTT CACPGSGSVDTQYF
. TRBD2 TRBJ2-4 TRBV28 TGTGCCAGCAGGGAGACTAGCGGTAAAAACATTCAGTACTTC CASRETSGKNIQYF
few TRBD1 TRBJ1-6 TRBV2 TGTGCCAGCAGTGGGGGACAGGGGTATAATTCACCCCTCCACTTT CASSGGQGYNSPLHF
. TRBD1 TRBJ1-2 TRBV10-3 TGTGCCATACAGGGGGCGCTAAACTATGGCTACACCTTC CAIQGALNYGYTF
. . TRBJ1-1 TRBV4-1 TGCGCCAGCAGCCCCCAGACAGGTTTTAACACTGAAGCTTTCTTT CASSPQTGFNTEAFF
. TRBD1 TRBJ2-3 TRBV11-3 TGTGCCAGCAGCCTACGATTTTTGGGACAGGGGGAAGATACGCAGTATTTT CASSLRFLGQGEDTQYF
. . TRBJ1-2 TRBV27 TGTGCCAGCAGTAGTGACCCCCAGGGAAGAGATGGCTACACCTTC CASSSDPQGRDGYTF
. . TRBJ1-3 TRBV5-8 TGTGCCAGCAGCCTCTCAGGGGCAGGAGGAAACACCATATATTTT CASSLSGAGGNTIYF
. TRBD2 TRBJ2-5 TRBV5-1 TGCGCCAGCGGGGAGGGCGGGCCACCGGGGACCCAGTACTTC CASGEGGPPGTQYF
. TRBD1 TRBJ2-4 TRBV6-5 TGTGCCAGCAGTTACGAACAGGGGTGGGACATTCAGTACTTC CASSYEQGWDIQYF
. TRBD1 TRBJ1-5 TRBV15 TGTGCCACCAGCAGAGGGACAGGCCACCAGCCCCAGCATTTT CATSRGTGHQPQHF
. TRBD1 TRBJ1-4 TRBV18 TGTGCCAGCTCACCCCTACCGGGACAGGGACGTGAAAAACTGTTTTTT CASSPLPGQGREKLFF
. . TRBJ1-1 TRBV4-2 TGTGCCAGCAGCCTGGGAGGTCCTGAAGCTTTCTTT CASSLGGPEAFF
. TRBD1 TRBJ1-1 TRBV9 TGTGCCAGCAGCCCCCGAGGACAGGGTAGGGGGAACACTGAAGCTTTCTTT CASSPRGQGRGNTEAFF
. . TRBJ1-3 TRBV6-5 TGTCCCTCTCCGGGGAGAACTGAAAACACCATATATTTT CPSPGRTENTIYF
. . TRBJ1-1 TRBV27 TGTGCCAGCAGTTTTGGAGGGTCGGGCACTGAAGCTTTCTTT CASSFGGSGTEAFF